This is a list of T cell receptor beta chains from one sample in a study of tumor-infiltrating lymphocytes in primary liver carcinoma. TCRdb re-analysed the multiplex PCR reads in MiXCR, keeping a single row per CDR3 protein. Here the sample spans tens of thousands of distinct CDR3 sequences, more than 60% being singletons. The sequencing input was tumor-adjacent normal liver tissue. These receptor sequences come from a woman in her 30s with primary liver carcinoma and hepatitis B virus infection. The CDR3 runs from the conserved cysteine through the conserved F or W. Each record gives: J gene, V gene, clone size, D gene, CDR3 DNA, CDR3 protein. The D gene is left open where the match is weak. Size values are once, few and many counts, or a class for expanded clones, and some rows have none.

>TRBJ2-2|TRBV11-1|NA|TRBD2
TGTACCAGCAGCAGGATTATGGCGGGAGTGTCCGGGGGGCTGTTTTTT
CTSSRIMAGVSGGLFF
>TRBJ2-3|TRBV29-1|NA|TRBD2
TGCAGCGTTATCAGCGGGAGATGGTTCACAGATAAGCAGTATTTT
CSVISGRWFTDKQYF
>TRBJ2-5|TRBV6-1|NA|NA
TGTACCAGCGGTAACGGGAGAGGCGGAGAGACCCAGTACTTC
CTSGNGRGGETQYF
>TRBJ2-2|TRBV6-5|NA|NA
TGTGCCATCAGCCTTAGCGAGGAGGGACCTACCGGGGAACTGTTTTTT
CAISLSEEGPTGELFF
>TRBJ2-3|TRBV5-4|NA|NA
TGTGTCAGCGGCCCGCCCGGGACGGAGGCGGATACACAGTATTTT
CVSGPPGTEADTQYF
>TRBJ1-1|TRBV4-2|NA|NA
TGTGCCAGCAGCCTAGGACGGAAGACTAAAGCTTTCTTT
CASSLGRKTKAFF
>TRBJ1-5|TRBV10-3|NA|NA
TGTGTCATCAGTGAGGAGGACAGCCCCAATCAGCCCCAGCATTTT
CVISEEDSPNQPQHF
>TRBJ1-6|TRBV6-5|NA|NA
TGTGCCAGCGGTAAACAGTCTGCCATATATAATTCGCCCCTCCAATTT
CASGKQSAIYNSPLQF
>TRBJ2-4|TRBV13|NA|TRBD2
TGTGCCAATAGTTCCGCGGGGACTAGCGGAGGGTCGGATGACATTCAGTACTTC
CANSSAGTSGGSDDIQYF
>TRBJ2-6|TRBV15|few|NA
TGTGCCACCAGCAGGGAAACAGGGACAGGGGCCAACGTCCTGACTTTC
CATSRETGTGANVLTF
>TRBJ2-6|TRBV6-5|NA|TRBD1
TGTGCCAGCATGGGACAGGGGGCAAGTGGGGCCAACGTCCTGACTTTC
CASMGQGASGANVLTF
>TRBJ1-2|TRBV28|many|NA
TGTGCCAGCAGTTTTGGGGGATTAGCTAACTATGGCTACACCTTC
CASSFGGLANYGYTF
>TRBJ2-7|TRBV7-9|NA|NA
TGTGCCAGCAGCCCCTGGGGATGGGGATCCTACGAGCAGTACTTC
CASSPWGWGSYEQYF
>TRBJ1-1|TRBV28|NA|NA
TGTGCCAGCAGCCCATACCCCACCTCAGGGAAATTTGGTATGAACACTGAAGCTTTCTTT
CASSPYPTSGKFGMNTEAFF
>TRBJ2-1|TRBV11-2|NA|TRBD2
TGTACCATCAGCCTCGGGGGGAGGTGGGATGAGCAGTTCTTC
CTISLGGRWDEQFF
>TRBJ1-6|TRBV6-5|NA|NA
TGTGCCAGCAGTGAACGGTCTGCCATATGTAATTCATCCCTCCACTTT
CASSERSAICNSSLHF
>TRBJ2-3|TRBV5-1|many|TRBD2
TGCGCCAGCAGGGGCCGGCCGGGACTAGCGATCCCAGATACGCAGTATTTT
CASRGRPGLAIPDTQYF
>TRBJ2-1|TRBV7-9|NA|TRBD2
TGTGCCGGCAACTTAGGGAGATTGAGCGGGACTTTATCCTACAATGAGCAGTTCTTC
CAGNLGRLSGTLSYNEQFF
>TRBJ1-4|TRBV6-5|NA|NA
TGTGCCAGCAGGGATCAGATCGACGGTGAAAAACTGTTTTTT
CASRDQIDGEKLFF
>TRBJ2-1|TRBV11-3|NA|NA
TGTACCAGCAGCCCTCGAACCGAACAGCCCGCTGGTGAGCAGTTCTTC
CTSSPRTEQPAGEQFF